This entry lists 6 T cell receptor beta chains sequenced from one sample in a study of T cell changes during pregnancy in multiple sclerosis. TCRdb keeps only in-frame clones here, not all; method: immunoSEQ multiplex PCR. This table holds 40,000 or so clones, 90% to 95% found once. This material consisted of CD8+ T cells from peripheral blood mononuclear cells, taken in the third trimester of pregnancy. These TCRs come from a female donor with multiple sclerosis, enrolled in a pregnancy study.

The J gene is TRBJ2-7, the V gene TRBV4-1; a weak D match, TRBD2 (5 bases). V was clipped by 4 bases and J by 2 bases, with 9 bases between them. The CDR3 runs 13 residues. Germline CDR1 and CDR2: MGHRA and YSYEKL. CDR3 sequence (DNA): TGCGCCAGCAGCCGAGGGTTCCCCTACGAGCAGTACTTC. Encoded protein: CASSRGFPYEQYF.

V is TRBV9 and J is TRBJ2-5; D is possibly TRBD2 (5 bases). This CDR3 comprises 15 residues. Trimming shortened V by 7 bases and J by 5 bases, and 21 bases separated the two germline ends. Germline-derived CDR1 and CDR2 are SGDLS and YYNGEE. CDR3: CASSPGLLRGETQYF. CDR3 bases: TGTGCCAGCTCCCCGGGTCTCCTAAGAGGGGAGACCCAGTACTTC.

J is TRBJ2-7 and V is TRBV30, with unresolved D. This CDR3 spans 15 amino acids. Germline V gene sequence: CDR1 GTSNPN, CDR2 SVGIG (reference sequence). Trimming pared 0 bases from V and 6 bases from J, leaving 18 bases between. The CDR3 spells CAWSVYATYQFEQYF. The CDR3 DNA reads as TGTGCCTGGAGTGTATATGCGACATATCAGTTCGAGCAGTACTTC.

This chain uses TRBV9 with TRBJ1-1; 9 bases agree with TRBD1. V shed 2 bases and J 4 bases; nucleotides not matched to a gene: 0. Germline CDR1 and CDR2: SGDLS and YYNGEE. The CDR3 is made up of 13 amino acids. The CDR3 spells CASSVTGGTEAFF. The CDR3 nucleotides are TGTGCCAGCAGCGTGACAGGGGGCACTGAAGCTTTCTTT.

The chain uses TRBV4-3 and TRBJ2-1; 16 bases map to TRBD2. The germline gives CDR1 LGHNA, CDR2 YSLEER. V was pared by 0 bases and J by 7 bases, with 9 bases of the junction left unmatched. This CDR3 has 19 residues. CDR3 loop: CASSQDLGLAGGPRNEQFF. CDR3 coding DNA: TGCGCCAGCAGCCAAGATTTGGGACTAGCGGGAGGGCCAAGGAATGAGCAGTTCTTC.

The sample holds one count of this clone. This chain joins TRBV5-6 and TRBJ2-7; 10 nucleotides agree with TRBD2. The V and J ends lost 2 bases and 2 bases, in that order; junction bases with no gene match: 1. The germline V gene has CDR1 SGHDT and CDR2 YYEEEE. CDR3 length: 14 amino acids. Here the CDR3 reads CASSLAGGPYEQYF. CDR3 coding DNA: TGTGCCAGCAGCTTAGCGGGAGGGCCCTACGAGCAGTACTTC.